This T cell receptor beta chain was sequenced for a study of shared clonotypes between healthy human individuals. Study results and caveats: The sampled material consisted only of blood, and tissue repertoires are likely to differ.

The table came from immunoSEQ multiplex PCR; TCRdb's copy has only in-frame clones and leaves some out. The sample holds some 690,000 clones, less than 95% seen once. Regarding this clone: Its antigen is still unknown.

The CDR3 runs to 13 residues. CDR1 and CDR2 (germline): MNHEY, SVGAGI. Trimming took off 2 bases at V and 5 bases at J, with 10 bases between the two ends. The clonotype comes from a young man in good health. Some clones in this sample may be carry-over from other donors' samples. The chain employs TRBV6-5 and TRBJ2-7, with D tentatively TRBD1 or TRBD2 (6 bases each). Sequenced: memory CD8+ T cells from PBMCs. Subset here: CD45RO+ cells pooled with CCR7-negative TemRA cells. The CDR3 loop reads CASSYGGQNEQYF. The CDR3 coding sequence is TGTGCCAGCAGTTACGGGGGGCAGAACGAGCAGTACTTC.